The clone carrying this T cell receptor (beta chain) was seen a single time. One end of the junction varies from germline; a read error may be responsible. The data originate from a study of molecular identifiers for immune sequencing clone quantification. The CDR3 runs to 11 residues. MiXCR was run by TCRdb on the PCR reads, yielding one entry per CDR3 protein. The repertoire includes hundreds of thousands of distinct CDR3 sequences, roughly 23% of them detected once, and roughly 0.83% sits in the top ten. The TCR originated in a human donor in good health. Some libraries in this study had Jurkat cell RNA spiked in. The sequencing sample was made of naive CD8+ T cells from blood, with Jurkat cell RNA spiked in. Regarding subset: FACS-sorted CD8+CD4-CCR7+CD45RA+ naive T cells. The chain recombines TRBV5-3 with TRBJ1-1; D call uncertain. TRBV5-3 is sorted into the ORF group, with uncertain function. The CDR3 DNA sequence: TGTGCCAGTAGCGCTAACACTGAAGCTTACTTT. Its protein product is CASSANTEAYF.